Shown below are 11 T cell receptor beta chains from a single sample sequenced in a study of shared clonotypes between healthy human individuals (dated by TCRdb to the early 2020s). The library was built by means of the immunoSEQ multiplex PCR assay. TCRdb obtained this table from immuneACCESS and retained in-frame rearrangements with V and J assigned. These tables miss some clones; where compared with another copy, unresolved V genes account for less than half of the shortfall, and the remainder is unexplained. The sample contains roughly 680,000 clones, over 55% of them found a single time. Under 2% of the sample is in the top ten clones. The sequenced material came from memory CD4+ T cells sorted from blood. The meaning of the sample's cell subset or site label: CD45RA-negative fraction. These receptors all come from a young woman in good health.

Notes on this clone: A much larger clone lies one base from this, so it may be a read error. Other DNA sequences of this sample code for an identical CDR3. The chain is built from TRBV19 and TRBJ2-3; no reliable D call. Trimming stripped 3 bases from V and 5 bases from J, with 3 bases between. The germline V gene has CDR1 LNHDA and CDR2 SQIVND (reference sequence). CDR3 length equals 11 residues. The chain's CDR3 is CASSIQDTQYF. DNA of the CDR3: TGTGCCAGTAGTATTCAAGATACGCAGTATTTT. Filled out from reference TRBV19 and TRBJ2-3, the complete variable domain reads DGGITQSPKYLFRKEGQNVTLSCEQNLNHDAMYWYRQDPGQGLRLIYYSQIVNDFQKGDIAEGYSVSREKKESFPLTVTSAQKNPTAFYLCASSIQDTQYFGPGTRLTVL.

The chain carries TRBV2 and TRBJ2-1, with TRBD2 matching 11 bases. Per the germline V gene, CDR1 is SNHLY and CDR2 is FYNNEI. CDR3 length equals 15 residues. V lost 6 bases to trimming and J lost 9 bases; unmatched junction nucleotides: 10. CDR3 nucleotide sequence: TGTGCCAGCAGCCTACTAGCGGGAGTTATAGGTGAGCAGTTCTTC. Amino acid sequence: CASSLLAGVIGEQFF.

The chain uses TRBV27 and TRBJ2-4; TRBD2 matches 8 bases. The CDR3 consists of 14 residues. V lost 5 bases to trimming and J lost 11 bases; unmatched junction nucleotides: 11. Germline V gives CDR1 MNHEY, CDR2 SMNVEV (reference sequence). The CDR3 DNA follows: TGTGCCAGCAGTCCGGCCGGGAGGGTGGGAGTTCAGTACTTC. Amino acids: CASSPAGRVGVQYF.

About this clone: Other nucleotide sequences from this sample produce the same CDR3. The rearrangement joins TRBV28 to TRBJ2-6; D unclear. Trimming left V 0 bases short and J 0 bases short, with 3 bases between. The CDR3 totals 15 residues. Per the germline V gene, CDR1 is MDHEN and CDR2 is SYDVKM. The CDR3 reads CASSLWGSGANVLTF. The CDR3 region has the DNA TGTGCCAGCAGTTTATGGGGCTCTGGGGCCAACGTCCTGACTTTC.

The CDR3 is CASSRVGYGYTF. In DNA, the CDR3 is TGTGCCAGCAGTAGGGTTGGCTATGGCTACACCTTC. The rearrangement joins TRBV28 to TRBJ1-2, with unresolved D. Trimming left V 5 bases short and J 4 bases short, with 8 bases between. CDR1 and CDR2 from the germline V gene are MDHEN and SYDVKM. The CDR3 runs 12 residues.

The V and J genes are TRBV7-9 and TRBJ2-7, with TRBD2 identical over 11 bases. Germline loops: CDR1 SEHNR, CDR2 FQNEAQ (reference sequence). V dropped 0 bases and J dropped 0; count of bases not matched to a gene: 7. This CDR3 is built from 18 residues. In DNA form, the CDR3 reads TGTGCCAGCAGCTTAGCGCAAACTAGCGGGAGATACTCCTACGAGCAGTACTTC. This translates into CASSLAQTSGRYSYEQYF.

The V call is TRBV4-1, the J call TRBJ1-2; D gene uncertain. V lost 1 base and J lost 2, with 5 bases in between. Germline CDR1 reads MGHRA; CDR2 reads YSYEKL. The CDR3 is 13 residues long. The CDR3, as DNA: TGCGCCAGCAGCCAAGTCTCAAACTATGGCTACACCTTC. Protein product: CASSQVSNYGYTF.

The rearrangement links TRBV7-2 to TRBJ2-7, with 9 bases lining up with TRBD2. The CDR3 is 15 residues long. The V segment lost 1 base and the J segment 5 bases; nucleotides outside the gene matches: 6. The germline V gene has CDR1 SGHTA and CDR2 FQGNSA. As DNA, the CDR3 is TGTGCCAGCAGCTTAGGGCTAGCGGGAAACCACGAGCAGTACTTC. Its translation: CASSLGLAGNHEQYF.

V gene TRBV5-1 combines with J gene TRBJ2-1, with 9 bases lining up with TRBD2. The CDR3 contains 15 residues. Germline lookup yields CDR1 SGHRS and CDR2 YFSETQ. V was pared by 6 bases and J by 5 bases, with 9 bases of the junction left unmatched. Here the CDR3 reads CASMIPLAGNNEQFF. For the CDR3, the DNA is TGCGCCAGCATGATCCCCCTAGCGGGGAACAATGAGCAGTTCTTC.

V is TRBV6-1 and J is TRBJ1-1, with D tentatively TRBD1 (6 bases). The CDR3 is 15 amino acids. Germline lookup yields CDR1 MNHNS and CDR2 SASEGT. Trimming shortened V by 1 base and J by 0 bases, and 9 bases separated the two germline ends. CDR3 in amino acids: CASSEGQALNTEAFF. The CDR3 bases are TGTGCCAGCAGTGAAGGACAGGCTTTGAACACTGAAGCTTTCTTT.

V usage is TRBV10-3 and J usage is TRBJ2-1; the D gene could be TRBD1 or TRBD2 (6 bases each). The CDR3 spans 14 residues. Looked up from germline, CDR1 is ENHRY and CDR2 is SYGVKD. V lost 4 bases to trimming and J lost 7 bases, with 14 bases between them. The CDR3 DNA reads TGTGCCATCAGTGGGGGGGCAGGGACGAATGAGCAGTTCTTC. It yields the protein CAISGGAGTNEQFF.